The 7 T cell receptor beta chains given below trace back to one sample, sequenced in a study of brain T cells in children with intractable seizures. The method was immunoSEQ multiplex PCR; TCRdb's version includes in-frame clones alone and lacks a portion of them. This table has some 41,000 clones, over 75% appearing once. Here the sequenced sample was peripheral blood, taken at surgery. These receptors came from a girl aged 2 to 9 with tuberous sclerosis and intractable seizures.

This clone appeared a few times. The chain has TRBV19 and TRBJ1-3, with unresolved D. The CDR3 runs 15 residues. Germline CDR1 reads LNHDA; CDR2 reads SQIVND (reference sequence). Trimming removed 9 bases at V and 0 bases at J, with 15 bases between. CDR3 loop: CASALRRISGNTIYF. In nucleotides, the CDR3 is TGTGCCAGCGCCCTCAGGAGAATCTCTGGAAACACCATATATTTT. Full variable domain (outside the CDR3, taken from reference TRBV19 and TRBJ1-3): DGGITQSPKYLFRKEGQNVTLSCEQNLNHDAMYWYRQDPGQGLRLIYYSQIVNDFQKGDIAEGYSVSREKKESFPLTVTSAQKNPTAFYLCASALRRISGNTIYFGEGSWLTVV.

This chain joins TRBV5-4 and TRBJ2-5, with 7 nucleotides matching TRBD2. CDR3 length: 13 amino acids. Germline V gene sequence: CDR1 SGHNT, CDR2 YYREEE (reference sequence). The V and J ends lost 0 bases and 7 bases, in that order; junction bases with no gene match: 3. The CDR3 reads CASSLDPGGTQYF. The CDR3 DNA reads TGTGCCAGCAGCTTGGACCCGGGAGGGACCCAGTACTTC.

This clone has only one observation. The chain carries TRBV19 and TRBJ2-6; TRBD2 is a possible D gene (6 bases). V was trimmed by 5 bases and J by 2 bases, leaving 13 bases between them. Germline CDR1 LNHDA, CDR2 SQIVND (reference sequence). The CDR3 covers 16 residues. The CDR3 here is CASSPPPGAGANVLTF. The CDR3 bases are TGTGCCAGTAGTCCCCCACCGGGGGCTGGGGCCAACGTCCTGACTTTC.

The rearrangement joins TRBV6-5 to TRBJ1-3, with D possibly TRBD1 on 6 matching bases. Trimming took 5 bases from V and 0 from J, leaving 11 bases between them. CDR1 is MNHEY, CDR2 SVGAGI, per germline. The CDR3 consists of 15 residues. CDR3 sequence reads: CASSPQDSSGNTIYF. CDR3 DNA sequence: TGTGCCAGCAGTCCCCAGGACAGCTCTGGAAACACCATATATTTT.

The chain couples TRBV10-3 to TRBJ2-7; D might be TRBD2 (7 bases). CDR1 and CDR2 from the germline V gene are ENHRY and SYGVKD. The CDR3 is 16 amino acids. Trimming stripped 0 bases from V and 3 bases from J, with 15 bases between. The DNA for the CDR3 is TGTGCCATCAGTGAGTCGAACGGGGGGCCAGGCTACGAGCAGTACTTC. It codes for CAISESNGGPGYEQYF.

The CDR3 region has the DNA TGTGCCAGCAGTTTACCGGGACAGGGGAAGGGTACTGAAGCTTTCTTT. It specifies CASSLPGQGKGTEAFF. The V call is TRBV28, the J call TRBJ1-1; 10 bases align to TRBD1. The CDR3 covers 16 residues. V was clipped by 2 bases and J by 5 bases; unmatched bases: 8. In germline, CDR1 is MDHEN, CDR2 SYDVKM.

The genes are TRBV6-1 and TRBJ2-5; possibly TRBD1 or TRBD2 for D (6 bases each). The V gene lost 3 bases and the J gene lost 1 base, with 18 bases spanning the gap. The CDR3 covers 17 residues. The germline gives CDR1 MNHNS, CDR2 SASEGT. The CDR3 region is CASSDDSTGGPQETQYF. The CDR3, as DNA: TGTGCCAGCAGTGATGACTCGACTGGGGGGCCCCAAGAGACCCAGTACTTC.